The source of this T cell receptor beta chain is a study of blood T cell repertoires in COVID-19. In the original analysis: Reference gene primers were amplified, and this amplification served to estimate nucleated cell counts. TCRdb's copy holds only in-frame clones and misses some; the assay was immunoSEQ multiplex PCR. V, J and clone size are those of that table, while D and trimming were read from the DNA. This sample carries 400,000 to 500,000 clones, over 75% of them seen once, and the ten largest clones take 1.8%. Trimming pared 1 base from V and 10 bases from J, leaving 8 bases between. Germline CDR1 and CDR2: LGHNA and YNFKEQ. The CDR3 has 12 amino acids. Which cohort a participant joined came from the clinical history participants gave. Donors in Cohort 3 counted as recovered after two negative PCRs, clearance, or symptom resolution.

The TCR was taken from a woman aged 40-49 years who had recovered from COVID-19. Material for sequencing was PBMCs or T cells enriched from blood (not recorded which). The J gene is TRBJ2-1, the V gene TRBV4-2, with no clear D. The CDR3 reads CASSQGSREQFF. As DNA, the CDR3 is TGTGCCAGCAGCCAAGGATCCCGGGAGCAGTTCTTC.